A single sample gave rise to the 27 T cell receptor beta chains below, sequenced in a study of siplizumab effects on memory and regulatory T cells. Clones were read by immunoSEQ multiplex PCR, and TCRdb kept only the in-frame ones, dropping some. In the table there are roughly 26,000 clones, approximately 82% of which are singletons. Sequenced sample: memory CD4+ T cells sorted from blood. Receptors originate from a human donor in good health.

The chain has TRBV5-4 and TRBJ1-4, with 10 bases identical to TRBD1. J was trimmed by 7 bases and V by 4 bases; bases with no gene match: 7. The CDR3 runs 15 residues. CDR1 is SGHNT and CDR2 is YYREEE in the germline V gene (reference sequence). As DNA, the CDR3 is TGTGCCAGCAGCACGTGGACAGGGGGAAGTGAAAAACTGTTTTTT. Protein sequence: CASSTWTGGSEKLFF.

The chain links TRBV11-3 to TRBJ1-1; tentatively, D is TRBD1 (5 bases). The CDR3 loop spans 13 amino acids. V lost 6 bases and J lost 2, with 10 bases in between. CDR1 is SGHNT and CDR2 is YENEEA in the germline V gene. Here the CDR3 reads CASSGTANTEAFF. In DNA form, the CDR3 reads TGTGCCAGCAGTGGGACGGCCAACACTGAAGCTTTCTTT.

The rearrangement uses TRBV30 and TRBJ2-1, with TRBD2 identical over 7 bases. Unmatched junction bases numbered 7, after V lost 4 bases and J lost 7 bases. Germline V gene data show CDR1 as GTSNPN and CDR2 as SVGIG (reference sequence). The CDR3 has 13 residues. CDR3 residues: CAWNVGGENEQFF. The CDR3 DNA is TGTGCCTGGAATGTGGGGGGGGAAAATGAGCAGTTCTTC.

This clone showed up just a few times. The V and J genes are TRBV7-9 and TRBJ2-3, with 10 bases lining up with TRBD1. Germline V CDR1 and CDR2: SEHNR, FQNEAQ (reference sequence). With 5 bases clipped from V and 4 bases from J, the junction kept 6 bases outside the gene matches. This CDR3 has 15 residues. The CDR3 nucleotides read TGTGCCAGCAGCCAGGGACAGGGGATGGCAGATACGCAGTATTTT. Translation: CASSQGQGMADTQYF.

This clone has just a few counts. CDR3 nucleotide sequence: TGTGCCAGCACTTTGGGGCCGACGAGCACCGGGGAGCTGTTTTTT. Its protein product is CASTLGPTSTGELFF. The chain employs TRBV7-3 and TRBJ2-2; D possibly corresponds to TRBD1 (5 bases). The V end was cut by 7 bases, the J end by 4 bases, with 16 bases between. From germline, CDR1 is SGHTA and CDR2 FQGTGA. CDR3 length equals 15 residues.

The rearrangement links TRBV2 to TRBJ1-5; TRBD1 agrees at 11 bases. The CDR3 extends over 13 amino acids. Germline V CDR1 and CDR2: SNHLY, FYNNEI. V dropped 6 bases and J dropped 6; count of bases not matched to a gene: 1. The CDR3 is CASRGQGVQPQHF. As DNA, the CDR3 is TGTGCCAGCAGGGGACAGGGGGTTCAGCCCCAGCATTTT.

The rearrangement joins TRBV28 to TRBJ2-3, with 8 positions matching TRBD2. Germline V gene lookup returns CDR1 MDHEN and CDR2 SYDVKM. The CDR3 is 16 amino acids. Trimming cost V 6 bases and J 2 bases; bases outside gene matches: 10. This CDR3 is CASSSREGLYTDTQYF. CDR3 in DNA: TGTGCCAGCAGCTCCCGGGAGGGCCTCTACACAGATACGCAGTATTTT.

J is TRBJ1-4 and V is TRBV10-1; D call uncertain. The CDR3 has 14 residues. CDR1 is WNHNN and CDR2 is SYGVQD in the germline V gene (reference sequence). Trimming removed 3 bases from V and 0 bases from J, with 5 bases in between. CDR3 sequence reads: CASSEGPTNEKLFF. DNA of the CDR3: TGCGCCAGCAGTGAAGGGCCAACTAATGAAAAACTGTTTTTT.

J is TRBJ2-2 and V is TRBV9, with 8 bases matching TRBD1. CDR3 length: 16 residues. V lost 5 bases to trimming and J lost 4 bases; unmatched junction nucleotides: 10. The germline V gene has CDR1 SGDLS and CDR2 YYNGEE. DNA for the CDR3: TGTGCCAGCAGTCAAGGACAGGGAGTTCTCACCGGGGAGCTGTTTTTT. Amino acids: CASSQGQGVLTGELFF. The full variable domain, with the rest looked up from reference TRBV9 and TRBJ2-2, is DSGVTQTPKHLITATGQRVTLRCSPRSGDLSVYWYQQSLDQGLQFLIQYYNGEERAKGNILERFSAQQFPDLHSELNLSSLELGDSALYFCASSQGQGVLTGELFFGEGSRLTVL.

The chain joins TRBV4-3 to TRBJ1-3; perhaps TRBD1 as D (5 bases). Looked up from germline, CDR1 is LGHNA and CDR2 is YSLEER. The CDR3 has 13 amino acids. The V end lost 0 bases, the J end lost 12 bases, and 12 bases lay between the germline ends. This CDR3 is CASSQEPGVVIYF. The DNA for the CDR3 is TGCGCCAGCAGCCAAGAGCCGGGGGTAGTCATATATTTT.

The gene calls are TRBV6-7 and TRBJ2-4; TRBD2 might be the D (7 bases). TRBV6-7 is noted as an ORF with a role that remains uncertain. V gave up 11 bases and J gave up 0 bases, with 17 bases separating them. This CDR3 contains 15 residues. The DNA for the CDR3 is TGTGCCCCCAAAGGGGGAGGGGGAGCCAAAAACATTCAGTACTTC. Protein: CAPKGGGGAKNIQYF.

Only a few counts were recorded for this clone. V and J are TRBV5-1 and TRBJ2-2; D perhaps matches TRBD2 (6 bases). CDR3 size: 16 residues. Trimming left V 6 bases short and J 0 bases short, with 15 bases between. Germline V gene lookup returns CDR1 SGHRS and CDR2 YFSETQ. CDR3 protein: CASNSPGGTNTGELFF. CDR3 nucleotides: TGCGCCAGCAACTCCCCGGGCGGGACGAACACCGGGGAGCTGTTTTTT.

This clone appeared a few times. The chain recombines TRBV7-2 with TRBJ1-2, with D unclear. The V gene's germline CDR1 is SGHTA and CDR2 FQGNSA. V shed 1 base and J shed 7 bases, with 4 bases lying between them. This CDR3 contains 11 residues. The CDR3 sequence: CASSLEFGYTF. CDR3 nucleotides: TGTGCCAGCAGCTTAGAGTTTGGCTACACCTTC.

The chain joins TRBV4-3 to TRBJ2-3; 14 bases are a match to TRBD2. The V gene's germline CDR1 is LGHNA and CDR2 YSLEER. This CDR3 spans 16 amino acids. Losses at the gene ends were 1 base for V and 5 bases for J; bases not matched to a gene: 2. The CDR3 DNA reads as TGCGCCAGCAGCCAAGGACTAGCGGGAGGGGGAGATACGCAGTATTTT. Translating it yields CASSQGLAGGGDTQYF.

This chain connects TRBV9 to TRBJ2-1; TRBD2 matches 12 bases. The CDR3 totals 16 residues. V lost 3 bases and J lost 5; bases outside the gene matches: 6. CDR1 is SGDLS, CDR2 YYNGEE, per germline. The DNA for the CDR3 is TGTGCCAGCAGCGGAGCTGGACTAGCGGGAAACAATGAGCAGTTCTTC. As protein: CASSGAGLAGNNEQFF.

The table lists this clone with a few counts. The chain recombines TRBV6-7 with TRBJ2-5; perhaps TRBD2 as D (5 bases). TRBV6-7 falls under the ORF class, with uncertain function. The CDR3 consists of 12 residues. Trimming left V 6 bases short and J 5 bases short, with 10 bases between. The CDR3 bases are TGTGCCAGCAGCATTAGCGCGGAGACCCAGTACTTC. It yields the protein CASSISAETQYF.

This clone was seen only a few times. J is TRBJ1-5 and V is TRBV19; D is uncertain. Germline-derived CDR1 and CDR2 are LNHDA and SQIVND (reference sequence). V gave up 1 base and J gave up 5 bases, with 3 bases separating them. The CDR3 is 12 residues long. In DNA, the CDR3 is TGTGCCAGTAGTATAGTTGATCAGCCCCAGCATTTT. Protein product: CASSIVDQPQHF.

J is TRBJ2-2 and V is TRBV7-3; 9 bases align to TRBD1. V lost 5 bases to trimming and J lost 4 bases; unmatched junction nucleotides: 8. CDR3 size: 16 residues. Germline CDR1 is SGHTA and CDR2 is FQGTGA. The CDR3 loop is CASSKTGGAGTGELFF. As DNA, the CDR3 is TGTGCCAGCAGCAAAACAGGGGGCGCGGGCACCGGGGAGCTGTTTTTT.

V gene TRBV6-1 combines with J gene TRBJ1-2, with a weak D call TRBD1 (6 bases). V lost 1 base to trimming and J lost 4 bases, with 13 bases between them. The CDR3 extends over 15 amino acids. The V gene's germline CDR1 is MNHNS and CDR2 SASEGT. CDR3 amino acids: CASSEETGLSYGYTF. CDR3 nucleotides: TGTGCCAGCAGTGAAGAAACAGGGCTGAGCTATGGCTACACCTTC.

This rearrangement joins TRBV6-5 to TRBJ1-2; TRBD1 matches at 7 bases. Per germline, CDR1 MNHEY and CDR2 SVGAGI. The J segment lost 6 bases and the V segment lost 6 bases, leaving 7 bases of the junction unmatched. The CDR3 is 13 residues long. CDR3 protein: CASRMTGNHGYTF. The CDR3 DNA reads TGTGCCAGCAGGATGACAGGGAACCATGGCTACACCTTC.

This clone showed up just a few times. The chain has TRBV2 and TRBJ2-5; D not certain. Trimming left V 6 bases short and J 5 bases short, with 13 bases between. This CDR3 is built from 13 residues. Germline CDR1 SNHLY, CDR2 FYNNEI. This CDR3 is CASSPQKPETQYF. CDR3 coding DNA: TGTGCCAGCAGCCCCCAGAAACCGGAGACCCAGTACTTC.

The CDR3 DNA reads as TGCGCCAGCAGCGGGACTAGCGGCCTCAGCTCCTACAATGAGCAGTTCTTC. It encodes CASSGTSGLSSYNEQFF. The chain has TRBV5-1 and TRBJ2-1; 11 bases map to TRBD2. The CDR3 sequence is 17 residues long. The germline gives CDR1 SGHRS, CDR2 YFSETQ. Trimming at V came to 4 bases and at J to 0 bases, leaving 6 bases not matched to a gene.

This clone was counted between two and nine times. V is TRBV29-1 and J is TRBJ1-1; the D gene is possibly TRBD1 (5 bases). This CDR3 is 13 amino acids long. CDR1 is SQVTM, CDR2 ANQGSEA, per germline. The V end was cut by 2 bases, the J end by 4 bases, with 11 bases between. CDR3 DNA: TGCAGCGTTGAATCAGGGTTTGCCACTGAAGCTTTCTTT. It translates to CSVESGFATEAFF.

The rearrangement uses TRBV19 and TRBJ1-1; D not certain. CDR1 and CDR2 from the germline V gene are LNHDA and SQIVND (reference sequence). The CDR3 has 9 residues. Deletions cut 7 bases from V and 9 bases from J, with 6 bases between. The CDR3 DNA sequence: TGTGCCAGTAACCCTAAAGCTTTCTTT. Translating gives CASNPKAFF.

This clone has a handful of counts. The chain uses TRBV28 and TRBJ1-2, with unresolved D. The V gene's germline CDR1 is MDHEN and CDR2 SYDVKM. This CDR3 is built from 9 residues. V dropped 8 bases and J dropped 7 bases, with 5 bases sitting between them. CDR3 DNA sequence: TGTGCCAGCGGGTTTGGCTACACCTTC. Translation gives CASGFGYTF.

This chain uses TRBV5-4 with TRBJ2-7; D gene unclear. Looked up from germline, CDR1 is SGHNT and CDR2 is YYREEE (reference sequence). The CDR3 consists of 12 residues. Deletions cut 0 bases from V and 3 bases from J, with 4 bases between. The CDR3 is CASSLVGYEQYF. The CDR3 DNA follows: TGTGCCAGCAGCTTGGTGGGCTACGAGCAGTACTTC.

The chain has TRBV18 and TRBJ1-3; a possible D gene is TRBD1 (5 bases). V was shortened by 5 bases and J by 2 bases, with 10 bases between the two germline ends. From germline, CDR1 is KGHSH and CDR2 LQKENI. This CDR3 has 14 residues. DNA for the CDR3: TGTGCCAGCTCAACGTCCAGGGCTGGAAACACCATATATTTT. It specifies CASSTSRAGNTIYF.